The sequence of this T cell receptor (beta chain) was determined in a study of post-analysis software for immune sequencing data. Across the whole study: The cohort encompassed relapsing-remitting, secondary progressive and progressive-relapsing multiple sclerosis disease courses. Overall study findings and caveats: In patients, about 5 TRBV segments were more frequent than in controls, with TRBV5-6, TRBV5-1 and TRBV20-1 among them. Samples made in the same batch grouped tightly together by F measure. Versus controls, multiple sclerosis patients showed significantly lower diversity (normalized Chao1).

Incorporated into the TCR beta cDNA libraries were unique molecular identifiers, which served to reduce PCR and sequencing biases. The authors obtained approximately 540,000 cDNA molecules from approximately 1 to 10 million T cells. TCRdb independently ran MiXCR on the PCR reads; one entry per CDR3 protein. The table includes about 820,000 distinct CDR3 sequences, approximately 50% detected once. This clonotype came up once. Antigen: not known. This CDR3 region has 18 residues. Germline V gene data show CDR1 as SGHAT and CDR2 as FQNNGV. With V trimmed by 5 bases and J by 8 bases, 18 bases remained unmatched.

Sequencing was carried out using blood. The chain has TRBV11-2 and TRBJ2-1, with TRBD2 matching over 10 bases. The receptor's source is a girl between 5 and 17 years old with multiple sclerosis. CDR3 amino acids: CASSGGVEAGGPMDEQFF. CDR3 DNA sequence: TGTGCCAGCAGCGGGGGGGTTGAAGCGGGAGGGCCGATGGATGAGCAGTTCTTC.